This TCR beta chain was captured by sequencing in a study of blood T cell repertoires in COVID-19. Across the whole study: Acute-phase and convalescent COVID-19 samples originated in the United States, Italy and Spain. PBMCs, B-cell-depleted T cells, or T cells were the source of the cDNA or gDNA that made up the material.

Authors' methods: Nucleated cell number was recorded as an estimate derived from reference gene primer amplification. Assay used: immunoSEQ multiplex PCR; TCRdb lists only in-frame clones, some missing. For V, J and clone size, that table is used; D and trimming come from the DNA. This table has around 77,000 clones, 85% to 90% appearing once. Germline V gene lookup returns CDR1 LNHDA and CDR2 SQIVND (reference sequence). V gave up 7 bases and J gave up 6 bases, with 18 bases separating them. This CDR3 spans 14 amino acids. The receptor was isolated from a man older than 75 with acute or convalescent COVID-19. This chain links TRBV19 with TRBJ2-5, with D possibly matching TRBD1 (5 bases). Sequenced sample: peripheral blood. The CDR3 loop reads CASTQSPQEKTQYF. The CDR3 DNA reads TGTGCCAGTACCCAGTCCCCACAGGAGAAGACCCAGTACTTC.